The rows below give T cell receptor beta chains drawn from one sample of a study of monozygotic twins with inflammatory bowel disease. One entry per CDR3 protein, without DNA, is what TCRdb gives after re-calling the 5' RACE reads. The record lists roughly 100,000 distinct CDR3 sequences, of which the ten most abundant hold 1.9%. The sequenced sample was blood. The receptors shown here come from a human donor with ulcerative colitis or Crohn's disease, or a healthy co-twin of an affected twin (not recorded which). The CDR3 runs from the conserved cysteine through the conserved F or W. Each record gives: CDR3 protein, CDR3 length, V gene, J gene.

CDR3 protein: CASSLSSHSYEQYF
CDR3 length: 14
V gene: TRBV12-3/TRBV12-4
J gene: TRBJ2-7

CDR3 protein: CASSFYGKLFF
CDR3 length: 11
V gene: TRBV7-2
J gene: TRBJ1-4

CDR3 protein: CASSLVRQPTSYEQYF
CDR3 length: 16
V gene: TRBV7-9
J gene: TRBJ2-7

CDR3 protein: CSASPGNNYGYTF
CDR3 length: 13
V gene: TRBV20-1
J gene: TRBJ1-2

CDR3 protein: CASSYSTGLNTEAFF
CDR3 length: 15
V gene: TRBV6-5
J gene: TRBJ1-1

CDR3 protein: CASSQAGTWDTQYF
CDR3 length: 14
V gene: TRBV3-1
J gene: TRBJ2-3

CDR3 protein: CASSSASGRSEQFF
CDR3 length: 14
V gene: TRBV10-1
J gene: TRBJ2-1

CDR3 protein: CASSYSLRLYNEQFF
CDR3 length: 15
V gene: TRBV6-5
J gene: TRBJ2-1

CDR3 protein: CSAPNKYSNQPQHF
CDR3 length: 14
V gene: TRBV20-1
J gene: TRBJ1-5

CDR3 protein: CASTDRERLLNTEAFF
CDR3 length: 16
V gene: TRBV28
J gene: TRBJ1-1

CDR3 protein: CASSSYSGTEAFF
CDR3 length: 13
V gene: TRBV27
J gene: TRBJ1-1

CDR3 protein: CSAIQGAKSKETQYF
CDR3 length: 15
V gene: TRBV20-1
J gene: TRBJ2-5

CDR3 protein: CASSVGSSTYEQYF
CDR3 length: 14
V gene: TRBV9
J gene: TRBJ2-7

CDR3 protein: CASSFGQFNEQFF
CDR3 length: 13
V gene: TRBV5-6
J gene: TRBJ2-1

CDR3 protein: CASIPSGQVKNTEAFF
CDR3 length: 16
V gene: TRBV28
J gene: TRBJ1-1

CDR3 protein: CSVGSPTGDPGELFF
CDR3 length: 15
V gene: TRBV29-1
J gene: TRBJ2-2

CDR3 protein: CASSPTRHSDTQYF
CDR3 length: 14
V gene: TRBV28
J gene: TRBJ2-3

CDR3 protein: CASTLRGGQGSYEQYF
CDR3 length: 16
V gene: TRBV28
J gene: TRBJ2-7